This T cell receptor (beta chain) is from a study of T cell responses to AZD1222 COVID-19 vaccine. Study conclusions and caveats: Just a handful of AZD1222 recipients were seropositive at baseline. White British ancestry dominated among donors, who included more females, and clonal diversity was possibly underestimated. Close to half of all spike-specific TCRs reportedly target regions of the variants that are unmutated. No day 14 peak samples; only post-peak repertoires were characterized.

There are 16 residues in the CDR3. V lost 5 bases and J lost 8; bases outside the gene matches: 15. Germline V gives CDR1 SGHRS, CDR2 YFSETQ. This clone has just one count. The target antigen is unknown. Assay: immunoSEQ multiplex PCR; the TCRdb copy retains only in-frame clones and omits some. The sample holds roughly 120,000 clones, almost 90% seen once. This chain connects TRBV5-1 to TRBJ2-1, with 8 bases identical to TRBD1. This TCR was recovered from an adult in good health. This specimen consisted of peripheral blood, obtained on day 0 of AZD1222 vaccination. The CDR3: CASSYTGGQGNHEQFF. CDR3 sequence (DNA): TGCGCCAGCAGTTACACAGGGGGACAAGGTAACCATGAGCAGTTCTTC. Full variable domain (rest looked up from reference TRBV5-1 and TRBJ2-1): KAGVTQTPRYLIKTRGQQVTLSCSPISGHRSVSWYQQTPGQGLQFLFEYFSETQRNKGNFPGRFSGRQFSNSRSEMNVSTLELGDSALYLCASSYTGGQGNHEQFFGPGTRLTVL.